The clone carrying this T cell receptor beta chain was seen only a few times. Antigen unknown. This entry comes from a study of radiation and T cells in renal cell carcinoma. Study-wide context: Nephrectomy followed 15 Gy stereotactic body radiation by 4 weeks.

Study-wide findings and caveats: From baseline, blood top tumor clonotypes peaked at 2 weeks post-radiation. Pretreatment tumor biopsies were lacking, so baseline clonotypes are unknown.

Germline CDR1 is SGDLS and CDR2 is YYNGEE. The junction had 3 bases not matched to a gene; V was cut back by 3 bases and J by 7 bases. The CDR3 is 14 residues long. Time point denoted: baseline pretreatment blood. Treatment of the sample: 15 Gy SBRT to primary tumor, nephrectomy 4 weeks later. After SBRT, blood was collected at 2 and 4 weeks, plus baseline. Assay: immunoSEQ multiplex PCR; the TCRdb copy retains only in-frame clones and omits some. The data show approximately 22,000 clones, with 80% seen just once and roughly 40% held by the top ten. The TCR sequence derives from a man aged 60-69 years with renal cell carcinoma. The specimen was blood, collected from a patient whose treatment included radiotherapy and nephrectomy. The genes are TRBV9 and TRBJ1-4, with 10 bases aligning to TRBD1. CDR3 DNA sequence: TGTGCCAGCAGCGCGGGACAGGGGCTTGAAAAACTGTTTTTT. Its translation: CASSAGQGLEKLFF.